One and the same sample provided the 21 T cell receptor beta chains below, sequenced in a study of T cell repertoires in cytomegalovirus infection (dated by TCRdb to between 2019 and 2020). Sequencing relied on an Illumina HiSeq 1500. TCRdb applied fastp at Q25 and MiXCR to the public reads, then kept only in-frame beta chains. Merged by CDR3 protein, the rows form single entries marked with the most common genes and DNA. The sample profile shows under 200,000 distinct CDR3 sequences; roughly 21% of them were found once. 20% to 30% of the sample is held by the ten biggest clonotypes. Read against the paper, the sample's treatment or condition label means: in vitro stimulation with specific CMV peptide epitopes to enrich CMV-specific T cells. Their target antigens are unknown. Sequencing used CD8+ T cells from cultured PBMCs, obtained from culture after CMV antigen stimulation. These receptors all stem from a human donor in good health (CMV status not recorded). Some clones in this sample may be carry-over from other donors' samples.

This clonotype was observed a few times. The chain joins TRBV6-1 to TRBJ1-4, with D maybe TRBD1 (5 bases). CDR1 and CDR2 from the germline V gene are MNHNS and SASEGT. This CDR3 is 14 amino acids long. Between the trimmed V and J ends, which lost 8 bases and 8 bases, there was a span of 18 bases. The CDR3 DNA reads as TGTGCCAGCGTCAAGACAGCATCATGGGAAAAACTGTTTTTT. It encodes CASVKTASWEKLFF.

V and J are TRBV4-2 and TRBJ2-7; the match to TRBD1 covers 7 bases. The CDR3 spans 15 residues. Germline V gene sequence: CDR1 LGHNA, CDR2 YNFKEQ. Trimming took 1 base from V and 4 from J; bases not matched to a gene: 7. The CDR3 region has the DNA TGTGCCAGCAGCCAAGGTCTCGGGACAGCTTACGAGCAGTACTTC. Its protein product is CASSQGLGTAYEQYF.

This clonotype was counted between two and nine times. The chain joins TRBV4-1 to TRBJ1-1, with 9 nucleotides matching TRBD1. Germline CDR1 MGHRA, CDR2 YSYEKL. This CDR3 has 19 amino acids. Germline trimming cut 2 bases from V and 1 base from J; bases unmatched to any gene: 14. The CDR3 DNA follows: TGCGCCAGCAGCCAAATCCGACAGGGGGTTTGGAGTCGGAACACTGAAGCTTTCTTT. This codes for CASSQIRQGVWSRNTEAFF.

The chain carries TRBV4-1 and TRBJ1-2; 7 nucleotides align to TRBD1. Looked up from germline, CDR1 is MGHRA and CDR2 is YSYEKL. V was clipped by 6 bases and J by 6 bases; unmatched bases: 10. The CDR3 is made up of 14 amino acids. The CDR3 DNA reads as TGCGCCAGCAGTCTCCTTACGGGGACAGATGGCTACACCTTC. Its translation: CASSLLTGTDGYTF.

The CDR3 DNA sequence: TGTGCCAGCAACAGGGGGCCCTCTGGAAACACCATATATTTT. It encodes CASNRGPSGNTIYF. The chain employs TRBV6-1 and TRBJ1-3; the match to TRBD1 covers 9 bases. This CDR3 contains 14 residues. The germline V gene encodes CDR1 MNHNS and CDR2 SASEGT. Germline trimming cut 7 bases from V and 0 bases from J; bases unmatched to any gene: 1.

The CDR3 DNA reads TGTGCCAGCAGCTTAGAAAGGTCCGGGGCCAACGTCCTGACTTTC. It translates to CASSLERSGANVLTF. The chain has TRBV7-9 and TRBJ2-6; D ambiguous. V lost 1 base to trimming and J lost 4 bases, with 8 bases between them. The CDR3 is 15 amino acids. CDR1 and CDR2 from the germline V gene are SEHNR and FQNEAQ (reference sequence).

The table lists this clonotype with a few counts. This rearrangement joins TRBV4-1 to TRBJ2-3; D may be TRBD2 (7 bases). V gave up 4 bases and J gave up 2 bases, with 16 bases separating them. This CDR3 has 16 residues. The germline V gene has CDR1 MGHRA and CDR2 YSYEKL. This CDR3 reads CASSPREGGVTDTQYF. CDR3 sequence (DNA): TGCGCCAGCAGCCCGAGGGAGGGGGGGGTCACAGATACGCAGTATTTT.

This clonotype was seen a handful of times. The chain recombines TRBV7-9 with TRBJ2-7; weak D call: TRBD1 (6 bases). There are 14 residues in the CDR3. CDR1 is SEHNR and CDR2 is FQNEAQ in the germline V gene (reference sequence). The germline V and J ends were trimmed by 2 bases and 2 bases, with 10 bases remaining between them. As DNA, the CDR3 is TGTGCCAGCAGCTTACCAGGGGTCCCCTACGAGCAGTACTTC. This encodes CASSLPGVPYEQYF.

The chain carries TRBV7-6 and TRBJ2-7; 9 bases align to TRBD2. V lost 1 base and J lost 4; bases outside the gene matches: 8. Looked up from germline, CDR1 is SGHVS and CDR2 is FNYEAQ. The CDR3 sequence is 16 residues long. CDR3: CASSLEGSGGLYEQYF. DNA of the CDR3: TGTGCCAGCAGCTTAGAGGGTAGCGGGGGTCTATACGAGCAGTACTTC.

This clonotype was counted a few times. This sequence joins TRBV12-3 or TRBV12-4 and TRBJ1-3; D is possibly TRBD1 (5 bases). V lost 3 bases to trimming and J lost 0 bases, with 12 bases between them. The CDR3 is made up of 16 amino acids. The CDR3 coding sequence is TGTGCCAGCAGTTTGCGACAGATCTTCTCTGGAAACACCATATATTTT. Translated, it gives CASSLRQIFSGNTIYF.

This clonotype has a handful of counts. The chain recombines TRBV4-3 with TRBJ1-1; D may be TRBD1 (6 bases). Germline CDR1 is LGHNA and CDR2 is YSLEER. V lost 4 bases to trimming and J lost 2 bases, with 17 bases between them. The length of the CDR3 is 16 residues. This CDR3 is CASSRLGGVLNTEAFF. For the CDR3, the DNA is TGCGCCAGCAGCCGTTTAGGGGGGGTTTTAAACACTGAAGCTTTCTTT.

The chain carries TRBV24-1 and TRBJ1-2; D ambiguous. Germline V CDR1 and CDR2: KGHDR, SFDVKD. The CDR3 is 12 amino acids. The V gene lost 4 bases and the J gene lost 4 bases, with 6 bases spanning the gap. For the CDR3, the DNA is TGTGCCACCAGTGACGGTGCCTATGGCTACACCTTC. It codes for CATSDGAYGYTF.

This clonotype is categorized as medium-sized. This chain uses TRBV7-2 with TRBJ2-7, with 11 positions matching TRBD1. The V gene's germline CDR1 is SGHTA and CDR2 FQGNSA. This CDR3 contains 16 residues. With V trimmed by 5 bases and J by 2 bases, 8 bases remained unmatched. Here the CDR3 reads CASSAGQGAKTYEQYF. The DNA of the CDR3 is TGTGCCAGCAGCGCCGGACAGGGGGCCAAAACCTACGAGCAGTACTTC.

The rearrangement links TRBV6-2 or TRBV6-3 to TRBJ2-7; a possible D gene is TRBD2 (5 bases). This CDR3 comprises 15 residues. V was trimmed by 6 bases and J by 2 bases, leaving 17 bases between them. Germline values: CDR1 MNHEY, CDR2 SVGEGT. The CDR3: CASSPDFRGPYEQYF. The CDR3 DNA reads TGTGCCAGCAGCCCCGACTTTAGAGGGCCCTACGAGCAGTACTTC.

This clonotype has just a few counts. The gene calls are TRBV7-9 and TRBJ1-4, with TRBD1 matching 9 bases. Germline V gives CDR1 SEHNR, CDR2 FQNEAQ (reference sequence). V lost 4 bases, J lost 4 bases, and 13 bases stayed unmatched. The CDR3 length is 18 residues. CDR3 in amino acids: CASSSLRGQGTFNEKLFF. CDR3 bases: TGTGCCAGCAGCTCCCTTAGGGGACAGGGAACATTTAATGAAAAACTGTTTTTT.

This clonotype was observed a few times. The chain joins TRBV4-1 to TRBJ2-5; possible D gene TRBD2, 5 bases. Germline V gene lookup returns CDR1 MGHRA and CDR2 YSYEKL. Trimming shortened V by 0 bases and J by 3 bases, and 17 bases separated the two germline ends. The CDR3 loop spans 17 amino acids. CDR3 DNA: TGCGCCAGCAGCCAAGATCAGGAAGGACTTGGAGAAGAGACCCAGTACTTC. Translating it yields CASSQDQEGLGEETQYF.

The chain joins TRBV7-2 to TRBJ2-5, with TRBD2 identical over 9 bases. Looked up from germline, CDR1 is SGHTA and CDR2 is FQGNSA. The CDR3 is made up of 16 amino acids. V gave up 2 bases and J gave up 1 base; unmatched junction bases: 5. The CDR3 loop reads CASSLKSGRFQETQYF. CDR3 bases: TGTGCCAGCAGCTTAAAGAGCGGGAGGTTCCAAGAGACCCAGTACTTC.

The rearrangement links TRBV7-9 to TRBJ2-7, with D possibly being TRBD1 (6 bases). Germline CDR1 and CDR2: SEHNR and FQNEAQ (reference sequence). Between the trimmed V and J ends, which lost 5 bases and 2 bases, there was a span of 16 bases. The CDR3 runs 15 residues. This chain's CDR3 is CASSQGSGQAYEQYF. The CDR3 DNA reads TGTGCCAGCAGCCAGGGGTCGGGACAAGCCTACGAGCAGTACTTC.

This clonotype was counted a few times. V and J are TRBV7-8 and TRBJ2-3; D might be TRBD2 (6 bases). V gave up 1 base and J gave up 2 bases, with 10 bases separating them. Germline CDR1 is SGHVS and CDR2 is FQNEAQ. The CDR3 contains 15 residues. DNA of the CDR3: TGTGCCAGCAGCTTAGGGGGAGGTCCCACAGATACGCAGTATTTT. Its translation: CASSLGGGPTDTQYF.

This clonotype was seen once. This rearrangement joins TRBV5-4 to TRBJ1-4, with TRBD1 matching 10 bases. Germline values: CDR1 SGHNT, CDR2 YYREEE (reference sequence). V was clipped by 4 bases and J by 6 bases; unmatched bases: 3. The CDR3 extends over 14 amino acids. The CDR3 region is CASSLDRGDEKLFF. CDR3 nucleotides: TGTGCCAGCAGCCTGGACAGGGGGGATGAAAAACTGTTTTTT.

The chain combines TRBV6-2 or TRBV6-3 with TRBJ2-6; 8 positions agree with TRBD2. Germline-derived CDR1 and CDR2 are MNHEY and SVGEGT. V gave up 9 bases and J gave up 2 bases; unmatched junction bases: 9. The CDR3 consists of 16 residues. The CDR3 bases are TGTGCCAGTTGGTTCGGGGGGGTTGCTGGGGCCAACGTCCTGACTTTC. This encodes CASWFGGVAGANVLTF.